This entry lists 16 T cell receptor beta chains sequenced from one sample in a study of cytomegalovirus exposure and HLA in healthy donors. PCR primers comprised 60 Vbeta and 13 Jbeta primers. This table comes from immunoSEQ multiplex PCR, and its TCRdb copy is limited to in-frame clones, with some not included. The data show around 63,000 clones, with under 85% seen just once and under 3% held by the top ten. Sequenced sample: PBMCs. All receptors come from a woman aged 25 to 39 in good health and CMV-seronegative.

V is TRBV4-3 and J is TRBJ2-1; 9 bases agree with TRBD2. The CDR3 runs to 16 residues. The V gene end was trimmed by 3 bases and the J gene end by 0 bases; junction bases not matched to a gene: 3. Germline CDR1 LGHNA, CDR2 YSLEER. The CDR3 sequence: CASSQDSGGSYNEQFF. Here the CDR3 DNA reads TGCGCCAGCAGCCAGGATAGCGGGGGCTCCTACAATGAGCAGTTCTTC.

The gene calls are TRBV5-6 and TRBJ1-1; 10 bases line up with TRBD1. Germline V gene data show CDR1 as SGHDT and CDR2 as YYEEEE. This CDR3 region has 16 residues. The V and J ends lost 2 bases and 0 bases, in that order; junction bases with no gene match: 4. The CDR3 DNA reads TGTGCCAGCAGCTTTAGGGGACAGGGGATGAACACTGAAGCTTTCTTT. It specifies CASSFRGQGMNTEAFF.

The chain combines TRBV5-1 with TRBJ2-5; tentatively, D is TRBD1 (5 bases). The CDR3 has 15 residues. Germline CDR1 reads SGHRS; CDR2 reads YFSETQ. V was clipped by 0 bases and J by 3 bases, with 12 bases between them. CDR3 nucleotides: TGCGCCAGCAGCTTGGGACAGTATAGGGAAGAGACCCAGTACTTC. Its translation: CASSLGQYREETQYF.

The CDR3 coding sequence is TGTGCCTGGAGTGTAGTACTAGATACGCAGTATTTT. Protein product: CAWSVVLDTQYF. J is TRBJ2-3 and V is TRBV30; D gene uncertain. This CDR3 spans 12 amino acids. Deletions cut 0 bases from V and 5 bases from J, with 6 bases between. Germline CDR1 is GTSNPN and CDR2 is SVGIG (reference sequence). Looking up the rest from reference TRBV30 and TRBJ2-3 gives the full variable domain: SQTIHQWPATLVQPVGSPLSLECTVEGTSNPNLYWYRQAAGRGLQLLFYSVGIGQISSEVPQNLSASRPQDRQFILSSKKLLLSDSGFYLCAWSVVLDTQYFGPGTRLTVL.

The chain combines TRBV27 with TRBJ1-4; TRBD1 might be the D (5 bases). This CDR3 contains 15 residues. From germline, CDR1 is MNHEY and CDR2 SMNVEV (reference sequence). The V gene lost 6 bases and the J gene lost 4 bases, with 15 bases spanning the gap. The CDR3 sequence is CASSLTGVFNEKLFF. In DNA form, the CDR3 reads TGTGCCAGCAGCCTGACGGGGGTCTTTAATGAAAAACTGTTTTTT. Using reference TRBV27 and TRBJ1-4 for the parts outside the CDR3, the full variable domain is EAQVTQNPRYLITVTGKKLTVTCSQNMNHEYMSWYRQDPGLGLRQIYYSMNVEVTDKGDVPEGYKVSRKEKRNFPLILESPSPNQTSLYFCASSLTGVFNEKLFFGSGTQLSVL.

This clone was seen once. The J gene is TRBJ1-1, the V gene TRBV12-1; TRBD1 reflects the table's D call only, with no check against the DNA. TRBV12-1 is a pseudogene segment. The CDR3 consists of 15 residues. CDR3 loop: CASSFDRVRGAEAFF. For the CDR3, the DNA is TGTGCCAGCAGCTTCGACAGGGTTCGGGGCGCTGAAGCTTTCTTT.

V and J are TRBV29-1 and TRBJ1-2, with 8 bases that match TRBD1. J lost 4 bases, V lost 7 bases, and 5 bases had no gene match. CDR1 and CDR2 from the germline V gene are SQVTM and ANQGSEA. CDR3 length equals 12 residues. In nucleotides, the CDR3 is TGCAGCGCTTCCGGGACAGGCTATGGCTACACCTTC. Translating gives CSASGTGYGYTF.

The chain uses TRBV14 and TRBJ1-1; no clear D. The CDR3 totals 16 residues. Per germline, CDR1 SGHDN and CDR2 FVKESK. The ends were cut back, 7 bases at V and 4 bases at J, with 22 bases in the middle. This CDR3 is CASTPQRGYGGTEAFF. DNA for the CDR3: TGTGCCAGCACTCCCCAACGAGGGTATGGAGGCACTGAAGCTTTCTTT.

The chain employs TRBV18 and TRBJ1-4; 7 bases are shared with TRBD1. J gave up 5 bases and V 3 bases, and 6 bases lay outside the gene matches. CDR1 and CDR2 from the germline V gene are KGHSH and LQKENI. This CDR3 has 15 amino acids. Written as DNA, the CDR3 is TGTGCCAGCTCACCCCCCAGACAGGGAAATGAAAAACTGTTTTTT. It translates to CASSPPRQGNEKLFF.

V gene TRBV7-2 combines with J gene TRBJ1-3; no clear D gene. The V end was cut by 3 bases, the J end by 0 bases, with 12 bases between. The CDR3 sequence is 16 residues long. Germline V gives CDR1 SGHTA, CDR2 FQGNSA. Written as DNA, the CDR3 is TGTGCCAGCAGCTTTGGTGTTACGAGCTCTGGAAACACCATATATTTT. It translates to CASSFGVTSSGNTIYF. The variable domain in full, completed from reference TRBV7-2 and TRBJ1-3, reads GAGVSQSPSNKVTEKGKDVELRCDPISGHTALYWYRQSLGQGLEFLIYFQGNSAPDKSGLPSDRFSAERTGGSVSTLTIQRTQQEDSAVYLCASSFGVTSSGNTIYFGEGSWLTVV.

CDR3 bases: TGTGCCAGTAGTTACCCGCGGGATACGCAGTATTTT. Protein: CASSYPRDTQYF. The V and J genes are TRBV19 and TRBJ2-3; D is ambiguous. Between the trimmed V and J ends, which lost 5 bases and 6 bases, there was a span of 9 bases. Germline CDR1 LNHDA, CDR2 SQIVND (reference sequence). The CDR3 has 12 residues.

The rearrangement links TRBV28 to TRBJ2-3, with D tentatively TRBD2 (5 bases). Trimming pared 2 bases from V and 14 bases from J, leaving 11 bases between. Germline V CDR1 and CDR2: MDHEN, SYDVKM. The CDR3 contains 11 residues. The CDR3 sequence: CASSLQREWYF. In nucleotides, the CDR3 is TGTGCCAGCAGTTTACAAAGGGAGTGGTATTTT.

The J gene is TRBJ1-1, the V gene TRBV19, with D possibly matching TRBD1 (6 bases). Per germline, CDR1 LNHDA and CDR2 SQIVND (reference sequence). The CDR3 length is 15 residues. V lost 0 bases, J lost 5 bases, and 13 bases lay in between. CDR3 nucleotides: TGTGCCAGTAGTATAGACTACAGGGCAGATACTGAAGCTTTCTTT. It translates to CASSIDYRADTEAFF.

V and J are TRBV5-1 and TRBJ2-7; 11 bases line up with TRBD2. The CDR3 is 16 amino acids. V lost 2 bases, J lost 3 bases, and 7 bases stayed unmatched. The germline V gene has CDR1 SGHRS and CDR2 YFSETQ. CDR3 DNA sequence: TGCGCCAGCAGCTTCTATCAGGGGACTAGCGGCTACGAGCAGTACGTC. It yields the protein CASSFYQGTSGYEQYV.

This clone was seen a few times. The chain is built from TRBV9 and TRBJ1-1; D gene unclear. V was trimmed by 2 bases and J by 4 bases, leaving 9 bases between them. Germline V gene sequence: CDR1 SGDLS, CDR2 YYNGEE. CDR3 length equals 13 residues. CDR3 loop: CASSVRGGTEAFF. The CDR3 bases are TGTGCCAGCAGCGTCCGCGGCGGCACTGAAGCTTTCTTT.

The rearrangement links TRBV25-1 to TRBJ2-1; 10 nucleotides line up with TRBD1. J lost 4 bases, V lost 3 bases, and 6 bases had no gene match. Germline assignment: CDR1 MGHDK and CDR2 SYGVNS. There are 16 residues in the CDR3. DNA for the CDR3: TGTGCCAGCAGTGACGTTGGGACAGGGGATTACAATGAGCAGTTCTTC. This codes for CASSDVGTGDYNEQFF.